The present T cell receptor (beta chain) was sequenced within a study of Graves' ophthalmopathy and Graves' hyperthyroidism. Amplification targeted the TCR beta CDR3 regions, with RNA transcripts as the source material. An initial RT-PCR round employing HTBI primers preceded a second-round multiplex PCR. Via MiXCR, TCRdb re-called the multiplex PCR reads, giving one row per CDR3 protein. The table shows more than 300,000 distinct CDR3 sequences, with 15% to 19% occurring only once. This clonotype was seen ten or more times. This clonotype was sampled from a woman younger than 35 with stable Graves' hyperthyroidism. Sequenced material: peripheral blood.

CDR3 amino acids: CASSPGQVRAQHF. For the CDR3, the DNA is TGTGCCAGTAGTCCAGGACAGGTCAGGGCCCAGCATTTT. The chain combines TRBV19 with TRBJ1-5, with 7 positions matching TRBD1. The germline gives CDR1 LNHDA, CDR2 SQIVND (reference sequence). The CDR3 covers 13 residues. After removal of 5 bases from V and 11 bases from J, the junction contained 9 bases not matched to a gene.